Listed here are 2 T cell receptor beta chains from one sample, sequenced in a study of blood T cells in healthy people across ages. It was with a sample-barcoded 5' primer and a J-beta primer mix that a second PCR of about 6 to 12 cycles was run. TCRdb reprocessed the 5' RACE reads via MiXCR and lists one record per CDR3 protein. The sample yields approximately 760,000 distinct CDR3 sequences, just under 25% seen once. Another study also made use of these data, one on T cells of mothers and their children.

The sample was blood. The receptors were sampled from a boy younger than 18 in good health.

In its sample, this clonotype was seen a few times. In DNA form, the CDR3 reads TGCAGCGTTGATCGGGCAGCCTACGGATCTTATGGCTACACCTTC. Its translation: CSVDRAAYGSYGYTF. The chain uses TRBV29-1 and TRBJ1-2, with D uncertain. This CDR3 is 15 amino acids long. CDR1 is SQVTM and CDR2 is ANQGSEA in the germline V gene. Trimming removed 3 bases from V and 5 bases from J, with 19 bases in between.

The gene calls are TRBV20-1 and TRBJ1-2, with 9 bases fitting TRBD1. Germline V CDR1 and CDR2: DFQATT, SNEGSKA (reference sequence). The V and J ends lost 0 bases and 5 bases, in that order; junction bases with no gene match: 7. The CDR3 covers 15 residues. The CDR3 here is CSARDSDRGGYGYTF. The DNA of the CDR3 is TGCAGTGCTAGAGATTCGGACAGGGGTGGTTATGGCTACACCTTC.